Below are 21 T cell receptor beta chains sequenced from a single sample in a study of shared clonotypes between healthy human individuals. TCRdb keeps only in-frame clones here, not all; method: immunoSEQ multiplex PCR. The sample lists about 470,000 clones, roughly 77% occurring once. The sequenced material came from PBMCs. The source is a middle-aged woman in good health. Some clones in this sample may be carry-over from other donors' samples.

With regard to this clone: Sequence at one end of the junction differs from germline and may be a read error. The chain links TRBV2 to TRBJ2-7; TRBD1 matches 7 bases. Per the germline V gene, CDR1 is SNHLY and CDR2 is FYNNEI. The CDR3 sequence is 14 residues long. CDR3: CARSGAGGSYEQYF. DNA of the CDR3: TGTGCCAGAAGTGGGGCAGGGGGCTCCTACGAGCAGTACTTC.

In its sample, this clone was seen once. CDR3 sequence: CAISEGLAGVSDTQYF. The CDR3 nucleotides are TGTGCCATCAGTGAGGGACTAGCGGGAGTATCAGATACGCAGTATTTT. The genes are TRBV10-3 and TRBJ2-3, with TRBD2 matching 13 bases. CDR3 length equals 16 residues. In germline, CDR1 is ENHRY, CDR2 SYGVKD. The ends lost 2 bases at V and 4 bases at J; junction bases unmatched: 3.

The chain has TRBV6-5 and TRBJ2-2; D gene ambiguous. Germline V gene sequence: CDR1 MNHEY, CDR2 SVGAGI. V was cut by 6 bases and J by 5 bases, with 10 bases left in between. The CDR3 sequence is 13 residues long. Here the CDR3 DNA reads TGTGCCAGCAGACCCCCTTTGACCGGGGAGCTGTTTTTT. It is translated as CASRPPLTGELFF.

V usage is TRBV19 and J usage is TRBJ2-2, with D maybe TRBD2 (5 bases). CDR3 length equals 14 residues. Trimming removed 0 bases from V and 4 bases from J, with 6 bases in between. The V gene's germline CDR1 is LNHDA and CDR2 SQIVND (reference sequence). CDR3: CASSIERVTGELFF. The CDR3 region has the DNA TGTGCCAGTAGTATAGAGAGGGTCACCGGGGAGCTGTTTTTT.

This clone was recorded a few times. The chain joins TRBV27 to TRBJ2-1, with 7 bases matching TRBD2. With 6 bases clipped from V and 6 bases from J, the junction kept 8 bases outside the gene matches. The CDR3 consists of 14 residues. The germline gives CDR1 MNHEY, CDR2 SMNVEV (reference sequence). The CDR3 DNA follows: TGTGCCAGCAGCTCCCCGGGGAGGGGCAATGAGCAGTTCTTC. Translated: CASSSPGRGNEQFF.

This clone was seen a few times. This chain links TRBV27 with TRBJ1-5, with D tentatively TRBD1 (6 bases). The CDR3 runs 14 residues. Germline CDR1 MNHEY, CDR2 SMNVEV (reference sequence). V was clipped by 3 bases and J by 5 bases, with 11 bases between them. Here the CDR3 DNA reads TGTGCCAGCAGTTTTGGGAGGGGGGATCAGCCCCAGCATTTT. This codes for CASSFGRGDQPQHF.

This clone came up once. The chain joins TRBV2 to TRBJ1-2; a possible D gene is TRBD1 (6 bases). Between the trimmed V and J ends, which lost 4 bases and 2 bases, there was a span of 14 bases. Germline V gene sequence: CDR1 SNHLY, CDR2 FYNNEI. The CDR3 totals 15 residues. The CDR3 protein is CASSGLRGINYGYTF. In DNA form, the CDR3 reads TGTGCCAGCAGTGGTCTCAGGGGAATAAACTATGGCTACACCTTC. The variable domain in full, completed from reference TRBV2 and TRBJ1-2, reads EPEVTQTPSHQVTQMGQEVILRCVPISNHLYFYWYRQILGQKVEFLVSFYNNEISEKSEIFDDQFSVERPDGSNFTLKIRSTKLEDSAMYFCASSGLRGINYGYTFGSGTRLTVV.

The chain recombines TRBV28 with TRBJ2-6; D perhaps matches TRBD1 (6 bases). Trimming took 7 bases from V and 2 from J, leaving 12 bases between them. The CDR3 length is 15 residues. CDR1 is MDHEN, CDR2 SYDVKM, per germline. The CDR3 loop reads CASNVRGAGANVLTF. The CDR3 nucleotides are TGTGCCAGCAACGTCAGGGGTGCTGGGGCCAACGTCCTGACTTTC.

The V and J genes are TRBV18 and TRBJ2-1; 16 bases are a match to TRBD2. V was clipped by 1 base and J by 8 bases; unmatched bases: 8. The length of the CDR3 is 18 residues. From germline, CDR1 is KGHSH and CDR2 LQKENI. CDR3 sequence reads: CASSPQLGTSGRAHEQFF. The CDR3 region has the DNA TGTGCCAGCTCACCACAGCTCGGGACTAGCGGGAGGGCCCATGAGCAGTTCTTC.

The rearrangement uses TRBV27 and TRBJ2-1; 13 positions agree with TRBD2. Germline lookup yields CDR1 MNHEY and CDR2 SMNVEV (reference sequence). The ends lost 4 bases at V and 4 bases at J; junction bases unmatched: 4. The CDR3 length is 16 residues. CDR3 sequence: CASSSLTSGRYNEQFF. Written as DNA, the CDR3 is TGTGCCAGCAGTTCTCTGACTAGCGGGAGGTACAATGAGCAGTTCTTC.

CDR3 nucleotides: TGTGCCAGCAGTGTTTTCCGACGTGCTAATGAAAAACTGTTTTTT. Translation gives CASSVFRRANEKLFF. V gene TRBV6-1 combines with J gene TRBJ1-4; no definite D call. The CDR3 is 15 amino acids. Deletions cut 4 bases from V and 3 bases from J, with 12 bases between. CDR1 MNHNS and CDR2 SASEGT come from the germline V gene.

A few counts support this clone. The V call is TRBV10-2, the J call TRBJ1-2; possibly TRBD1 for D (5 bases). Trimming took 0 bases from V and 2 from J, leaving 22 bases between them. The CDR3 loop spans 19 amino acids. Germline values: CDR1 WSHSY, CDR2 SAAADI. Here the CDR3 DNA reads TGCGCCAGCAGTGAGTCGAGGGGCGGGCGGCCCTCGCCCAACTATGGCTACACCTTC. The encoded protein is CASSESRGGRPSPNYGYTF.

On this clone itself: This sequence may be a read error, since a much larger clone differs from it by one base. This chain connects TRBV13 to TRBJ2-7, with unresolved D. The CDR3 consists of 11 residues. Deletions cut 5 bases from V and 4 bases from J, with 6 bases between. Germline loops: CDR1 PRHDT, CDR2 FYEKMQ (reference sequence). CDR3 coding DNA: TGTGCCAGCAGCCTCCGGTACGAGCAGTACTTC. This gives the protein CASSLRYEQYF.

V usage is TRBV4-2 and J usage is TRBJ1-1; no clear D. V was trimmed by 1 base and J by 4 bases, leaving 10 bases between them. This CDR3 spans 14 amino acids. Germline V gives CDR1 LGHNA, CDR2 YNFKEQ. CDR3 residues: CASSQVGRATEAFF. The CDR3 bases are TGTGCCAGCAGCCAAGTTGGGAGGGCCACTGAAGCTTTCTTT.

This chain uses TRBV5-1 with TRBJ2-7; the D is unclear. The V gene's germline CDR1 is SGHRS and CDR2 YFSETQ. Trimming shortened V by 6 bases and J by 0 bases, and 13 bases separated the two germline ends. The CDR3 has 14 amino acids. The CDR3 DNA reads as TGCGCCAGCAAATTGGCACAGAGCTCCTACGAGCAGTACTTC. This translates into CASKLAQSSYEQYF.

A note on this clone: At the DNA level, this CDR3 is encoded by other sequences in the same sample as well. The rearrangement joins TRBV30 to TRBJ1-5, with unresolved D. V lost 1 base and J 4 bases, leaving 8 bases between the germline ends. The CDR3 has 13 residues. Germline V lookup: CDR1 GTSNPN, CDR2 SVGIG (reference sequence). CDR3 nucleotide sequence: TGTGCCTGGAGTGGGACGGGGAATCAGCCCCAGCATTTT. It specifies CAWSGTGNQPQHF.

Of note for this clone: Other nucleotide sequences from this sample produce the same CDR3. V usage is TRBV4-3 and J usage is TRBJ2-2; TRBD1 matches 8 bases. Germline-derived CDR1 and CDR2 are LGHNA and YSLEER. Trimming at V came to 0 bases and at J to 2 bases, leaving 2 bases not matched to a gene. The CDR3 length is 16 residues. CDR3 DNA: TGCGCCAGCAGCCAAGAGACAGGGGCCAACACCGGGGAGCTGTTTTTT. This translates into CASSQETGANTGELFF.

The chain has TRBV11-2 and TRBJ2-1, with 8 bases aligning to TRBD2. CDR3 length equals 13 residues. J was trimmed by 6 bases and V by 5 bases; bases with no gene match: 3. Germline CDR1 and CDR2: SGHAT and FQNNGV. DNA of the CDR3: TGTGCCAGCAGCCGGACTAGCCCCAATGAGCAGTTCTTC. It translates to CASSRTSPNEQFF. Filled out from reference TRBV11-2 and TRBJ2-1, the complete variable domain reads EAGVAQSPRYKIIEKRQSVAFWCNPISGHATLYWYQQILGQGPKLLIQFQNNGVVDDSQLPKDRFSAERLKGVDSTLKIQPAKLEDSAVYLCASSRTSPNEQFFGPGTRLTVL.

The genes are TRBV30 and TRBJ2-7; unclear D gene. Trimming took off 5 bases at V and 3 bases at J, with 11 bases between the two ends. CDR1 is GTSNPN and CDR2 is SVGIG in the germline V gene (reference sequence). The CDR3 covers 12 residues. DNA of the CDR3: TGTGCCTGGGGGAATTCCCTCTACGAGCAGTACTTC. This codes for CAWGNSLYEQYF.

This clone came up once. The chain links TRBV2 to TRBJ2-1; the D is unclear. V was shortened by 4 bases and J by 10 bases, with 20 bases between the two germline ends. CDR3 length equals 15 residues. The V gene's germline CDR1 is SNHLY and CDR2 FYNNEI. CDR3 protein: CASSVDSIGSNEQFF. In DNA, the CDR3 is TGTGCCAGCAGTGTTGATTCGATAGGTTCGAACGAGCAGTTCTTC.

This clone has only a few counts. V and J are TRBV6-4 and TRBJ2-1; TRBD2 matches 10 bases. V lost 5 bases, J lost 3 bases, and 7 bases stayed unmatched. Germline CDR1 reads MRHNA; CDR2 reads SNTAGT. This CDR3 spans 16 amino acids. The chain's CDR3 is CASSPQAGGDYNEQFF. The CDR3 bases are TGTGCCAGCAGTCCCCAAGCGGGAGGGGACTACAATGAGCAGTTCTTC.